This T cell receptor (beta chain) was recorded in a study of cytomegalovirus exposure and HLA in healthy donors. Across the study: Researchers previously reported finding 117 million unique TCR beta sequences from some 180 million T cells.

V lost 3 bases, J lost 1 base, and 9 bases lay in between. The CDR3 is 14 amino acids. Germline assignment: CDR1 SNHLY and CDR2 FYNNEI. The PCR made use of 60 Vbeta and 13 Jbeta primers. Clones were sequenced by immunoSEQ multiplex PCR, and TCRdb holds only the in-frame ones, with some missing. The table lists some 120,000 clones, roughly 87% of them singletons. With respect to this clone: Its antigen is as yet unknown.

Study outcomes and limitations: In vitro testing confirmed a few CMV-associated chains as specific for CMV antigens. Common viral pathogens (according to a later analysis) appeared linked to several of the most significant clusters. Several V segments, TRBV6-2 and TRBV6-3 among them, could not be told apart and were dropped.

Sequenced: PBMCs. The TCR comes from a woman in her late teens or twenties in good health and CMV-seronegative. This rearrangement joins TRBV2 to TRBJ1-1; perhaps TRBD1 as D (5 bases). The CDR3 bases are TGTGCCAGCAGTGAGCAGGGTAGGAACACTGAAGCTTTCTTT. It is translated as CASSEQGRNTEAFF. Full variable domain (missing parts from reference TRBV2 and TRBJ1-1): EPEVTQTPSHQVTQMGQEVILRCVPISNHLYFYWYRQILGQKVEFLVSFYNNEISEKSEIFDDQFSVERPDGSNFTLKIRSTKLEDSAMYFCASSEQGRNTEAFFGQGTRLTVV.